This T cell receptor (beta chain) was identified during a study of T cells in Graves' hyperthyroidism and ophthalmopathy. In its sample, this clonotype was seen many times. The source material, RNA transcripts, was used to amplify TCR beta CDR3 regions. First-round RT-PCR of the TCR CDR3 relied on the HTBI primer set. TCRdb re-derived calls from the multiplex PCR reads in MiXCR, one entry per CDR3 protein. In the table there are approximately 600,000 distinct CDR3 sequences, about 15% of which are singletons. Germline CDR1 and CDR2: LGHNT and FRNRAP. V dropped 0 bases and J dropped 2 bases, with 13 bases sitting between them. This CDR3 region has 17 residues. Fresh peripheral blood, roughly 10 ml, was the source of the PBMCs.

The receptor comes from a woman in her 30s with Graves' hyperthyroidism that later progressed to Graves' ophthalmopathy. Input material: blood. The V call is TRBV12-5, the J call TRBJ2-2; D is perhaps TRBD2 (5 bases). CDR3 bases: TGTGCTAGTGGTTTGGTACTCCTGAGGGAAAACACCGGGGAGCTGTTTTTT. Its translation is CASGLVLLRENTGELFF.